This entry describes one T cell receptor beta chain. The data stem from a study of long-term antiretroviral therapy in people with HIV. Samples were assayed with immunoSEQ v3.0 at survey level. Assay: immunoSEQ multiplex PCR; the TCRdb copy retains only in-frame clones and omits some. The sample shows some 15,000 clones, more than 65% of them seen only once. This TCR was recovered from a man aged 30 to 39 with HIV. Sequencing was performed on unsorted PBMCs, taken 0.4 years after starting antiretroviral therapy.

CDR3 in amino acids: CAWSAQGRYNEQFF. CDR3 DNA sequence: TGTGCCTGGAGTGCCCAGGGTAGGTACAATGAGCAGTTCTTC. V usage is TRBV30 and J usage is TRBJ2-1, with D possibly being TRBD1 (5 bases). Germline CDR1 reads GTSNPN; CDR2 reads SVGIG (reference sequence). The V and J ends lost 1 base and 4 bases respectively, with 11 bases between them. The CDR3 covers 14 residues.